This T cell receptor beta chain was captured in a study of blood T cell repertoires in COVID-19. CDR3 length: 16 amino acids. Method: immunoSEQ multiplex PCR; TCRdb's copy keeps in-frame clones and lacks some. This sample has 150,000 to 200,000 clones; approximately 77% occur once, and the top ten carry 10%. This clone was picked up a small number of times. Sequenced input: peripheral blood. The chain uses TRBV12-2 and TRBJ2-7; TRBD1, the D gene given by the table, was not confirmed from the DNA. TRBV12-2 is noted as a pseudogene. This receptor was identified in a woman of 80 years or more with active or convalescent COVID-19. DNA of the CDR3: TGTGCAAGTCGCTTAGAGCGGACAGGAGCTACCTACGAGCAGTACTTC. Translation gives CASRLERTGATYEQYF.